These T cell receptor beta chains were read from a single sample in a study of shared clonotypes between healthy human individuals. Measured with immunoSEQ multiplex PCR; TCRdb has only the in-frame clones, and not every one. The sample has more than 1.2 million clones, approximately 98.5% seen once; the top ten hold over 0.3%. The sequenced sample was naive CD4+ T cells sorted from blood. These receptors came from a man in his thirties or forties in good health. The CDR3 runs from the conserved cysteine through the conserved F or W. A D gene is named only where the DNA matches it firmly. Size is stated for part of the rows, as once, few or many counts, or as a class when the clone is expanded.

D: TRBD2; length: 17; J: TRBJ2-3; size: NA; V: TRBV19; DNA: TGTGCCAGTTCCACTCTACTAGCGGGAGGACCCACAGATACGCAGTATTTT; CDR3: CASSTLLAGGPTDTQYF
D: NA; length: 12; J: TRBJ2-1; size: NA; V: TRBV15; DNA: TGTGCCACCAGCAGTGTCGGGTCTTGGCAGTTCTTC; CDR3: CATSSVGSWQFF
D: TRBD2; length: 16; J: TRBJ2-2; size: NA; V: TRBV9; DNA: TGTGCCAGCAGCGTAGGTCCTAGCGGGAGGGGAGGGGAGCTGTTTTTT; CDR3: CASSVGPSGRGGELFF
D: TRBD1; length: 14; J: TRBJ1-1; size: NA; V: TRBV5-1; DNA: TGCGCCAGCAGCTTGGTCCCGGGACAGGAGAAAGCTTTCTTT; CDR3: CASSLVPGQEKAFF
D: NA; length: 10; J: TRBJ2-1; size: NA; V: TRBV7-9; DNA: TGTGCCAGCAGTCCTAATGAGCAGTTCTTC; CDR3: CASSPNEQFF
D: NA; length: 17; J: TRBJ1-1; size: once; V: TRBV4-2; DNA: TGTGCCAGCAGCCAAGGCAAGGACAGACTCATGAACACTGAAGCTTTCTTT; CDR3: CASSQGKDRLMNTEAFF
D: TRBD1; length: 15; J: TRBJ2-7; size: NA; V: TRBV28; DNA: TGTGCCAGCAGTTTATACGACAGGGACTCCTACGAGCAGTACTTC; CDR3: CASSLYDRDSYEQYF
D: NA; length: 14; J: TRBJ2-3; size: once; V: TRBV10-2; DNA: TGCGCCAGCAGTGAACCCGTTAGCGCAGATACGCAGTATTTT; CDR3: CASSEPVSADTQYF
D: TRBD1; length: 14; J: TRBJ1-1; size: NA; V: TRBV19; DNA: TGTGCCAGTAGTATTTTAACTGGACAGGGGGAAGCTTTCTTT; CDR3: CASSILTGQGEAFF
D: NA; length: 16; J: TRBJ2-1; size: NA; V: TRBV30; DNA: TGTGCCTGGAGTGGTATCTCCCAAATCTCCTACAATGAGCAGTTCTTC; CDR3: CAWSGISQISYNEQFF
D: TRBD2; length: 14; J: TRBJ2-1; size: NA; V: TRBV2; DNA: TGTGCCAGCAGAAGCGGGGGCTCATACAATGAGCAGTTCTTC; CDR3: CASRSGGSYNEQFF